These 5 T cell receptor beta chains were sequenced from one sample in a study of PD-1 blockade in mismatch repair-deficient tumors. Method: immunoSEQ multiplex PCR; TCRdb's copy keeps in-frame clones and lacks some. The sample lists some 100,000 clones; over 65% were seen once. The sample here was peripheral blood, taken around 8 months after starting pembrolizumab. The source of these receptors is an adult with mismatch repair-deficient cancer.

The chain couples TRBV19 to TRBJ2-2; D might be TRBD2 (6 bases). Germline V CDR1 and CDR2: LNHDA, SQIVND (reference sequence). The V end was cut by 5 bases, the J end by 3 bases, with 13 bases between. The CDR3 is 15 amino acids. The CDR3 coding sequence is TGTGCCAGTAGTCAGGGACTCGTAGACACCGGGGAGCTGTTTTTT. Translation gives CASSQGLVDTGELFF.

The chain joins TRBV27 to TRBJ2-7, with no clear D. Germline V gene sequence: CDR1 MNHEY, CDR2 SMNVEV (reference sequence). Trimming removed 7 bases from V and 3 bases from J, with 19 bases in between. CDR3 size: 15 residues. The CDR3: CASKNSSAAFYEQYF. The CDR3 DNA is TGTGCCAGCAAAAATTCGTCAGCCGCGTTCTACGAGCAGTACTTC.

In nucleotides, the CDR3 is TGTGCCAGCTCACAGATGGGTCCATCCCACAATGAGCAGTTCTTC. Protein product: CASSQMGPSHNEQFF. The rearrangement links TRBV18 to TRBJ2-1; D not resolved. Trimming left V 4 bases short and J 5 bases short, with 15 bases between. CDR3 length: 15 residues. The germline gives CDR1 KGHSH, CDR2 LQKENI.

The chain combines TRBV7-2 with TRBJ1-3, with 8 bases lining up with TRBD1. J gave up 0 bases and V 3 bases, and 1 base lay outside the gene matches. This CDR3 is 15 amino acids long. Germline V CDR1 and CDR2: SGHTA, FQGNSA. The chain's CDR3 is CASSFRGPSGNTIYF. The CDR3 DNA sequence: TGTGCCAGCAGCTTCAGGGGGCCCTCTGGAAACACCATATATTTT.

V usage is TRBV7-2 and J usage is TRBJ2-7; D gene unclear. Germline lookup yields CDR1 SGHTA and CDR2 FQGNSA. The CDR3 consists of 16 residues. Trimming cost V 1 base and J 0 bases, with 13 bases left between them. The CDR3 region is CASSLVAGGSSYEQYF. DNA for the CDR3: TGTGCCAGCAGCTTAGTGGCAGGCGGAAGCTCCTACGAGCAGTACTTC.